Detailed here is one TCR beta chain. As yet, its antigen is unknown. This record comes from a study of cytomegalovirus exposure and HLA in healthy donors. Assay used: immunoSEQ multiplex PCR; TCRdb lists only in-frame clones, some missing. The sample carries roughly 73,000 clones, approximately 95% recorded once. Study-wide results and caveats: A few chains linked to CMV were shown in vitro to be specific for CMV antigens. Researchers catalogued 160 or so TCR beta chains as cytomegalovirus-associated.

The germline CDR1 and CDR2 sequences are SGHNT and YYREEE (reference sequence). CDR3 length: 16 residues. V lost 4 bases and J lost 0; bases outside the gene matches: 3. This receptor was obtained from a man aged 18 to 29 in good health and CMV-seropositive. Sequenced material: PBMCs. The chain uses TRBV5-4 and TRBJ2-3, with 12 nucleotides matching TRBD2. The CDR3 reads CASSRGLAGSTDTQYF. In DNA form, the CDR3 reads TGTGCCAGCAGCCGGGGACTAGCGGGTAGCACAGATACGCAGTATTTT.